Presented here are 6 T cell receptor beta chains from one specimen sequenced in a study of blood T cell repertoires in COVID-19 (dated by TCRdb to the early 2020s). The library was made by the immunoSEQ multiplex PCR assay. Entries here come from immuneACCESS through TCRdb and include only in-frame sequences with V and J called. Some clones fail to appear in such tables; in the studies checked, an unresolved V gene covers under half of the shortfall, and the cause of the remainder is unknown. The sample yields 350,000 to 400,000 clones; about 90% were counted once. The top ten clones comprise almost 3% of the sample. The sequencing sample was made of PBMCs or T cells enriched from blood (not recorded which). The origin of the receptors is a woman in her twenties or thirties who had recovered from COVID-19.

The chain has TRBV9 and TRBJ2-1; TRBD1 agrees at 10 bases. The V and J ends lost 4 bases and 2 bases, in that order; junction bases with no gene match: 9. Germline CDR1 reads SGDLS; CDR2 reads YYNGEE. The CDR3 consists of 17 residues. The CDR3 region is CASSPDSGTGAYNEQFF. CDR3 DNA: TGTGCCAGCAGCCCAGACTCCGGGACAGGGGCCTACAATGAGCAGTTCTTC.

This sequence joins TRBV6-1 and TRBJ2-7; maybe TRBD2 (5 bases). With 3 bases removed from V and 4 bases from J, the gap between germline ends came to 19 bases. The CDR3 has 16 amino acids. Germline V CDR1 and CDR2: MNHNS, SASEGT. Here the CDR3 DNA reads TGTGCCAGCAGTGATAAGGTCTCGGGAAGGGTGTACGAGCAGTACTTC. It translates to CASSDKVSGRVYEQYF.

This chain connects TRBV9 to TRBJ1-4; 10 positions agree with TRBD1. The CDR3 contains 15 residues. Germline CDR1 and CDR2: SGDLS and YYNGEE. V gave up 4 bases and J gave up 8 bases; unmatched junction bases: 8. The CDR3 protein is CASSSTGGRGEKLFF. DNA for the CDR3: TGTGCCAGCAGCTCGACAGGGGGCAGAGGCGAAAAACTGTTTTTT. The full variable domain, with the rest looked up from reference TRBV9 and TRBJ1-4, is DSGVTQTPKHLITATGQRVTLRCSPRSGDLSVYWYQQSLDQGLQFLIQYYNGEERAKGNILERFSAQQFPDLHSELNLSSLELGDSALYFCASSSTGGRGEKLFFGSGTQLSVL.

The chain recombines TRBV24-1 with TRBJ1-1, with 9 bases fitting TRBD1. The CDR3 length is 15 residues. V lost 4 bases and J lost 5; bases outside the gene matches: 7. CDR1 is KGHDR, CDR2 SFDVKD, per germline. The DNA for the CDR3 is TGTGCCACCAGTGACAGCCGGACAGGGGATACTGAAGCTTTCTTT. Translating it yields CATSDSRTGDTEAFF.

The chain employs TRBV18 and TRBJ1-2; D possibly corresponds to TRBD1 (6 bases). Trimming pared 4 bases from V and 3 bases from J, leaving 12 bases between. Germline-derived CDR1 and CDR2 are KGHSH and LQKENI. There are 14 residues in the CDR3. As DNA, the CDR3 is TGTGCCAGCTCACAGTCCGGGACACACTATGGCTACACCTTC. This sequence encodes CASSQSGTHYGYTF.

The chain combines TRBV6-4 with TRBJ2-1; 11 bases are a match to TRBD2. The CDR3 contains 16 residues. In germline, CDR1 is MRHNA, CDR2 SNTAGT. With V trimmed by 8 bases and J by 12 bases, 18 bases remained unmatched. CDR3 DNA: TGTGCCAGCTCCCGGGCTAGCGGGAGGAACCTCCCCCGGCAGTTCTTC. Protein sequence: CASSRASGRNLPRQFF.